Shown below are 30 T cell receptor beta chains from a single sample sequenced in a study of cytomegalovirus exposure and HLA in healthy donors. Produced via immunoSEQ multiplex PCR; TCRdb's table is partial and in-frame only. The table records 130,000 to 150,000 clones, about 91% of them present only once. The sequenced material came from PBMCs. Receptors originate from a man aged 18 to 35 in good health and CMV-seropositive.

The rearrangement joins TRBV30 to TRBJ1-1; the D gene is possibly TRBD1 (6 bases). With 5 bases removed from V and 7 bases from J, the gap between germline ends came to 14 bases. The CDR3 totals 12 residues. Germline assignment: CDR1 GTSNPN and CDR2 SVGIG (reference sequence). The CDR3 region is CAWSTGVGEAFF. For the CDR3, the DNA is TGTGCCTGGTCGACAGGAGTAGGTGAAGCTTTCTTT.

This chain joins TRBV2 and TRBJ2-3; 9 nucleotides match TRBD2. J lost 2 bases, V lost 7 bases, and 7 bases had no gene match. The CDR3 is made up of 15 amino acids. Looked up from germline, CDR1 is SNHLY and CDR2 is FYNNEI. CDR3 loop: CASNIAGADTDTQYF. The CDR3 region has the DNA TGTGCCAGCAACATAGCGGGGGCTGACACAGATACGCAGTATTTT.

The rearrangement uses TRBV4-1 and TRBJ2-1; possibly TRBD2 for D (6 bases). The V gene lost 4 bases and the J gene lost 9 bases, with 19 bases spanning the gap. The CDR3 is 15 amino acids. Germline CDR1 MGHRA, CDR2 YSYEKL. The CDR3 loop reads CASSLKSGSGSEQFF. DNA of the CDR3: TGCGCCAGCAGCCTAAAAAGTGGTAGCGGCAGTGAGCAGTTCTTC.

The CDR3 DNA follows: TGTGCCAGCAGCTTAGAGACATCTGAAGCTTTCTTT. It yields the protein CASSLETSEAFF. V gene TRBV7-9 combines with J gene TRBJ1-1; D gene uncertain. The V gene's germline CDR1 is SEHNR and CDR2 FQNEAQ (reference sequence). The V gene lost 1 base and the J gene lost 6 bases, with 6 bases spanning the gap. The CDR3 sequence is 12 residues long.

This sequence joins TRBV6-5 and TRBJ2-3; D possibly corresponds to TRBD2 (5 bases). The V gene lost 8 bases and the J gene lost 1 base, with 10 bases spanning the gap. Germline CDR1 and CDR2: MNHEY and SVGAGI. The CDR3 has 13 residues. The CDR3 sequence: CASFAGRTDTQYF. The CDR3 DNA follows: TGTGCCAGCTTTGCGGGCCGCACAGATACGCAGTATTTT.

The genes are TRBV29-1 and TRBJ1-1, with D perhaps matching TRBD1 (6 bases). This CDR3 contains 14 residues. Germline loops: CDR1 SQVTM, CDR2 ANQGSEA. V lost 7 bases and J lost 3, with 18 bases in between. CDR3: CSARWQGWDTEAFF. For the CDR3, the DNA is TGCAGCGCCCGATGGCAGGGGTGGGACACTGAAGCTTTCTTT.

This clone was found a few times. The chain is built from TRBV5-1 and TRBJ2-1; D gene unclear. The CDR3 covers 10 residues. The V end was cut by 6 bases, the J end by 7 bases, with 5 bases between. Per germline, CDR1 SGHRS and CDR2 YFSETQ. The CDR3 DNA is TGCGCCAGCAACGGTAATGAGCAGTTCTTC. As protein: CASNGNEQFF. Full variable domain (outside the CDR3, taken from reference TRBV5-1 and TRBJ2-1): KAGVTQTPRYLIKTRGQQVTLSCSPISGHRSVSWYQQTPGQGLQFLFEYFSETQRNKGNFPGRFSGRQFSNSRSEMNVSTLELGDSALYLCASNGNEQFFGPGTRLTVL.

This clone was counted between two and nine times. The chain employs TRBV2 and TRBJ1-1; D uncertain. This CDR3 has 11 amino acids. CDR1 SNHLY and CDR2 FYNNEI come from the germline V gene. Trimming took 10 bases from V and 10 from J, leaving 16 bases between them. DNA of the CDR3: TGTGCCATCCCTTTAGAGAGTCGAGCTTTCTTT. This codes for CAIPLESRAFF.

This sequence joins TRBV27 and TRBJ2-3, with D possibly matching TRBD1 (5 bases). V was clipped by 5 bases and J by 5 bases, with 11 bases between them. The V gene's germline CDR1 is MNHEY and CDR2 SMNVEV (reference sequence). The CDR3 length is 13 residues. CDR3 sequence: CASSRTGGDTQYF. The CDR3 bases are TGTGCCAGCAGTCGCACAGGCGGAGATACGCAGTATTTT.

This sequence joins TRBV11-2 and TRBJ2-5; no clear D gene. Germline V gene data show CDR1 as SGHAT and CDR2 as FQNNGV. CDR3 length: 13 amino acids. V lost 1 base and J 4 bases, leaving 7 bases between the germline ends. The CDR3 coding sequence is TGTGCCAGCAGCTTAGGAAAGCTAGAGACCCAGTACTTC. As protein: CASSLGKLETQYF.

This chain joins TRBV5-1 and TRBJ1-2, with 9 positions matching TRBD1. Germline CDR1 is SGHRS and CDR2 is YFSETQ. The J segment lost 5 bases and the V segment lost 4 bases, leaving 3 bases of the junction unmatched. The CDR3 length is 13 residues. The DNA for the CDR3 is TGCGCCAGCAGCCCTGGACAGGGGTATGGCTACACCTTC. Its translation: CASSPGQGYGYTF. Supplemented by reference TRBV5-1 and TRBJ1-2, the full variable domain reads KAGVTQTPRYLIKTRGQQVTLSCSPISGHRSVSWYQQTPGQGLQFLFEYFSETQRNKGNFPGRFSGRQFSNSRSEMNVSTLELGDSALYLCASSPGQGYGYTFGSGTRLTVV.

The chain joins TRBV28 to TRBJ2-1; 11 bases line up with TRBD2. The length of the CDR3 is 15 residues. Germline loops: CDR1 MDHEN, CDR2 SYDVKM. The V and J ends lost 4 bases and 9 bases, in that order; junction bases with no gene match: 8. CDR3 DNA: TGTGCCAGCAGTTCTGGTAGCGGGGGGGCCCTTGAGCAGTTCTTC. Amino acids: CASSSGSGGALEQFF. The full variable domain, rest sourced from reference TRBV28 and TRBJ2-1, is DVKVTQSSRYLVKRTGEKVFLECVQDMDHENMFWYRQDPGLGLRLIYFSYDVKMKEKGDIPEGYSVSREKKERFSLILESASTNQTSMYLCASSSGSGGALEQFFGPGTRLTVL.

The CDR3 spells CASSIGTESGNTIYF. CDR3 bases: TGCGCCAGCAGCATAGGGACAGAATCTGGAAACACCATATATTTT. V is TRBV5-1 and J is TRBJ1-3, with 7 bases lining up with TRBD1. J gave up 1 base and V 4 bases, and 5 bases lay outside the gene matches. The CDR3 covers 15 residues. Per germline, CDR1 SGHRS and CDR2 YFSETQ.

The rearrangement joins TRBV11-2 to TRBJ2-5; D might be TRBD2 (6 bases). Trimming removed 2 bases at V and 1 base at J, with 8 bases between. The CDR3 covers 14 residues. CDR1 and CDR2 (germline): SGHAT, FQNNGV. In DNA, the CDR3 is TGTGCCAGCAGCTTAACCGGGAGCCAAGAGACCCAGTACTTC. This translates into CASSLTGSQETQYF.

The rearrangement links TRBV18 to TRBJ1-5, with 7 bases lining up with TRBD1. The CDR3 has 14 amino acids. Germline V CDR1 and CDR2: KGHSH, LQKENI. Trimming took 2 bases from V and 3 from J; bases not matched to a gene: 1. The CDR3 sequence: CASSPGTVNQPQHF. CDR3 nucleotides: TGTGCCAGCTCACCAGGGACAGTCAATCAGCCCCAGCATTTT.

This chain links TRBV5-1 with TRBJ2-2, with 10 bases aligning to TRBD2. The CDR3 has 15 amino acids. The germline gives CDR1 SGHRS, CDR2 YFSETQ. The V gene end was trimmed by 6 bases and the J gene end by 4 bases; junction bases not matched to a gene: 6. The CDR3 loop reads CASTRTSGSTGELFF. The CDR3 DNA is TGCGCCAGCACCCGGACTAGCGGATCCACCGGGGAGCTGTTTTTT.

The chain uses TRBV2 and TRBJ2-1; 15 bases map to TRBD2. The junction had 6 bases not matched to a gene; V was cut back by 6 bases and J by 9 bases. CDR1 and CDR2 from the germline V gene are SNHLY and FYNNEI. The CDR3 totals 15 residues. The CDR3 loop reads CASSGLAGGRGEQFF. For the CDR3, the DNA is TGTGCCAGCAGCGGACTAGCGGGAGGGCGGGGTGAGCAGTTCTTC.

The gene calls are TRBV9 and TRBJ2-1, with D maybe TRBD2 (6 bases). Trimming left V 5 bases short and J 3 bases short, with 15 bases between. Germline CDR1 is SGDLS and CDR2 is YYNGEE. The CDR3 loop spans 15 amino acids. The CDR3 sequence is CASSAQPSDYNEQFF. The DNA of the CDR3 is TGTGCCAGCAGTGCCCAACCTAGCGACTACAATGAGCAGTTCTTC. Full variable domain (rest looked up from reference TRBV9 and TRBJ2-1): DSGVTQTPKHLITATGQRVTLRCSPRSGDLSVYWYQQSLDQGLQFLIQYYNGEERAKGNILERFSAQQFPDLHSELNLSSLELGDSALYFCASSAQPSDYNEQFFGPGTRLTVL.

This clone has more than one count but fewer than ten. The genes are TRBV19 and TRBJ1-5, with D possibly matching TRBD1 (5 bases). V was cut by 8 bases and J by 2 bases, with 7 bases left in between. The CDR3 length is 12 residues. CDR1 and CDR2 (germline): LNHDA, SQIVND (reference sequence). The DNA of the CDR3 is TGTGCCAGTGTACAGGGCAATCAGCCCCAGCATTTT. Its translation is CASVQGNQPQHF.

This clone turned up a few times. The chain combines TRBV18 with TRBJ1-5; TRBD1 matches 7 bases. The CDR3 is made up of 15 amino acids. With V trimmed by 6 bases and J by 3 bases, 8 bases remained unmatched. CDR1 is KGHSH and CDR2 is LQKENI in the germline V gene. The CDR3 loop reads CASSPVGQFNQPQHF. Written as DNA, the CDR3 is TGTGCCAGCTCTCCTGTGGGACAGTTCAATCAGCCCCAGCATTTT.

The chain is built from TRBV6-5 and TRBJ1-2; D perhaps matches TRBD1 (6 bases). The V gene lost 5 bases and the J gene lost 4 bases, with 11 bases spanning the gap. Germline V gene lookup returns CDR1 MNHEY and CDR2 SVGAGI. CDR3 length: 13 amino acids. CDR3: CASSPGQTYGYTF. In DNA, the CDR3 is TGTGCCAGCAGTCCCGGACAGACCTATGGCTACACCTTC.

This chain connects TRBV30 to TRBJ1-2; D is perhaps TRBD1 (5 bases). This CDR3 is 16 amino acids long. The V end was cut by 1 base, the J end by 5 bases, with 20 bases between. Germline CDR1 GTSNPN, CDR2 SVGIG (reference sequence). CDR3 sequence: CAWSGGRVTQTYGYTF. CDR3 DNA sequence: TGTGCCTGGAGTGGTGGCAGGGTCACCCAAACTTATGGCTACACCTTC.

The chain recombines TRBV5-1 with TRBJ1-2, with a possible D match to TRBD1 (5 bases). The CDR3 has 14 amino acids. The ends were cut back, 4 bases at V and 2 bases at J, with 12 bases in the middle. Germline CDR1 reads SGHRS; CDR2 reads YFSETQ. CDR3 loop: CASSAGPMNYGYTF. The CDR3 nucleotides are TGCGCCAGCAGCGCGGGACCTATGAACTATGGCTACACCTTC.

V usage is TRBV19 and J usage is TRBJ2-2, with D perhaps TRBD2 (6 bases). Germline V CDR1 and CDR2: LNHDA, SQIVND (reference sequence). Trimming pared 3 bases from V and 4 bases from J, leaving 12 bases between. This CDR3 has 15 amino acids. The CDR3: CASSIPGVGTGELFF. For the CDR3, the DNA is TGTGCCAGTAGTATCCCGGGGGTTGGCACCGGGGAGCTGTTTTTT. The variable domain in full, completed from reference TRBV19 and TRBJ2-2, reads DGGITQSPKYLFRKEGQNVTLSCEQNLNHDAMYWYRQDPGQGLRLIYYSQIVNDFQKGDIAEGYSVSREKKESFPLTVTSAQKNPTAFYLCASSIPGVGTGELFFGEGSRLTVL.

The V call is TRBV30, the J call TRBJ1-1, with a possible D match to TRBD1 (5 bases). The CDR3 sequence is 13 residues long. V was trimmed by 6 bases and J by 4 bases, leaving 15 bases between them. Germline values: CDR1 GTSNPN, CDR2 SVGIG (reference sequence). CDR3 DNA sequence: TGTGCCTGTTCACGTGCCGGGGGCACTGAAGCTTTCTTT. Its protein product is CACSRAGGTEAFF.

The CDR3 sequence is CASSVGSTDTQYF. For the CDR3, the DNA is TGTGCCAGCAGTGTGGGCAGCACAGATACGCAGTATTTT. The chain joins TRBV6-1 to TRBJ2-3; D unclear. From germline, CDR1 is MNHNS and CDR2 SASEGT. This CDR3 region has 13 residues. V lost 4 bases and J lost 0, with 5 bases in between.

The CDR3 DNA reads as TGTGCCAGCAGTTACCGGACAGGGGGGGAAAAACTGTTTTTT. It codes for CASSYRTGGEKLFF. The V call is TRBV2, the J call TRBJ1-4; TRBD1 aligns across 10 bases. There are 14 residues in the CDR3. Germline-derived CDR1 and CDR2 are SNHLY and FYNNEI. Trimming cost V 5 bases and J 8 bases; bases outside gene matches: 5. Supplemented by reference TRBV2 and TRBJ1-4, the full variable domain reads EPEVTQTPSHQVTQMGQEVILRCVPISNHLYFYWYRQILGQKVEFLVSFYNNEISEKSEIFDDQFSVERPDGSNFTLKIRSTKLEDSAMYFCASSYRTGGEKLFFGSGTQLSVL.

The V gene is TRBV7-9, the J gene TRBJ1-5; D is ambiguous. V was shortened by 2 bases and J by 6 bases, with 8 bases between the two germline ends. CDR3 size: 13 residues. Germline-derived CDR1 and CDR2 are SEHNR and FQNEAQ (reference sequence). CDR3 nucleotides: TGTGCCAGCAGCTTAAATGAGGGTCAGCCCCAGCATTTT. Translation gives CASSLNEGQPQHF.

CDR3 in amino acids: CASRPGTSTTYNEQFF. In nucleotides, the CDR3 is TGCGCCAGCAGACCGGGGACTAGCACCACTTACAATGAGCAGTTCTTC. The chain carries TRBV5-1 and TRBJ2-1; TRBD2 aligns across 9 bases. The CDR3 is 16 amino acids. J lost 4 bases, V lost 5 bases, and 10 bases had no gene match. The germline V gene encodes CDR1 SGHRS and CDR2 YFSETQ. Full variable domain (remainder filled in from reference TRBV5-1 and TRBJ2-1): KAGVTQTPRYLIKTRGQQVTLSCSPISGHRSVSWYQQTPGQGLQFLFEYFSETQRNKGNFPGRFSGRQFSNSRSEMNVSTLELGDSALYLCASRPGTSTTYNEQFFGPGTRLTVL.

As for this clone: Other nucleotide sequences in the sample specify the same CDR3. This CDR3 is CASSFRETQYF. CDR3 bases: TGTGCCAGCAGTTTCCGAGAGACCCAGTACTTC. The gene calls are TRBV28 and TRBJ2-5; D gene ambiguous. This CDR3 comprises 11 residues. V gave up 3 bases and J gave up 4 bases, with 3 bases separating them. Germline V gene lookup returns CDR1 MDHEN and CDR2 SYDVKM.